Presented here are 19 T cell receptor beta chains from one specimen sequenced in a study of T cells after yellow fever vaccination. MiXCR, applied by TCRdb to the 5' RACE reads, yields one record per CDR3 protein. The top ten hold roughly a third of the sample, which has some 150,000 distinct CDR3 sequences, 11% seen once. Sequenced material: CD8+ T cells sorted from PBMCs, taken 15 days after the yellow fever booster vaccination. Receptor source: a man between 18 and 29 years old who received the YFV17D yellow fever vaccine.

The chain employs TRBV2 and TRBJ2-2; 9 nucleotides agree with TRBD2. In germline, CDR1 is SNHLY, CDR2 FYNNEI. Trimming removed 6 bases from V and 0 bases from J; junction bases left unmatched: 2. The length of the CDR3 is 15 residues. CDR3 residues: CASSGLASNTGELFF. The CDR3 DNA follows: TGTGCCAGCAGCGGACTAGCGTCGAACACCGGGGAGCTGTTTTTT.

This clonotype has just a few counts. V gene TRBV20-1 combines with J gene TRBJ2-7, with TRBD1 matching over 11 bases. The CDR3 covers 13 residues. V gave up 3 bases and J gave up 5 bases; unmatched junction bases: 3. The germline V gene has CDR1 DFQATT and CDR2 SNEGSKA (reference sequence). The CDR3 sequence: CSASGTGGDEQYF. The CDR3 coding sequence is TGCAGTGCTAGTGGGACAGGGGGGGACGAGCAGTACTTC.

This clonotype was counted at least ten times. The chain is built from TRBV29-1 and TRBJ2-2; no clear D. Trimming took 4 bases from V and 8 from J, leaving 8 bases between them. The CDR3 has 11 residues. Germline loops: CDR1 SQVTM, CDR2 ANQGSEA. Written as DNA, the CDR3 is TGCAGCGTTGCGGGTAGAGGGGAGCTGTTTTTT. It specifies CSVAGRGELFF.

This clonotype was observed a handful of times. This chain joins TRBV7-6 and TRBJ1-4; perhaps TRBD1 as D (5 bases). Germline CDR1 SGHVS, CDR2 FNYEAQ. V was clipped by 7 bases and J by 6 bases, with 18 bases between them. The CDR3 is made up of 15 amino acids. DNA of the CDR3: TGTGCCAGCACCAAATACCAGGGTCCTTATGAAAAACTGTTTTTT. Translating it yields CASTKYQGPYEKLFF. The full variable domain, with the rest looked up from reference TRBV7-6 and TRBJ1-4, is GAGVSQSPRYKVTKRGQDVALRCDPISGHVSLYWYRQALGQGPEFLTYFNYEAQQDKSGLPNDRFSAERPEGSISTLTIQRTEQRDSAMYRCASTKYQGPYEKLFFGSGTQLSVL.

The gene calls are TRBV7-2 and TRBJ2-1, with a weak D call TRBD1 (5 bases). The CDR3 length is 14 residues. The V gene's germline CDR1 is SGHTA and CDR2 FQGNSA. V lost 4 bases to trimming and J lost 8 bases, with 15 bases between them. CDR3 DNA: TGTGCCAGCAGCTCGCAGGGTCCCGCTCATGAGCAGTTCTTC. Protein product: CASSSQGPAHEQFF.

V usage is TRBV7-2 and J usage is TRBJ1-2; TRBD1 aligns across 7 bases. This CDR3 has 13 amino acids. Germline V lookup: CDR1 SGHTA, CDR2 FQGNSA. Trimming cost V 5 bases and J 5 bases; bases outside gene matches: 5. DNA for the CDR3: TGTGCCAGCAGCGGGGACAGTCTATATGGCTACACCTTC. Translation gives CASSGDSLYGYTF.

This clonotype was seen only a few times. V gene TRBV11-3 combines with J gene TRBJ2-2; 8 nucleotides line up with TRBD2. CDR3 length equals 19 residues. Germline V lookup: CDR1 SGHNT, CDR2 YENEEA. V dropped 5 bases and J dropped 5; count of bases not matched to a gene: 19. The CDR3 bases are TGTGCCAGCAGCAAGACATCTTTGCGGGGGGCCTTCGGGACCGGGGAGCTGTTTTTT. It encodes CASSKTSLRGAFGTGELFF. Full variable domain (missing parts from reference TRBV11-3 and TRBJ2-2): EAGVVQSPRYKIIEKKQPVAFWCNPISGHNTLYWYLQNLGQGPELLIRYENEEAVDDSQLPKDRFSAERLKGVDSTLKIQPAELGDSAVYLCASSKTSLRGAFGTGELFFGEGSRLTVL.

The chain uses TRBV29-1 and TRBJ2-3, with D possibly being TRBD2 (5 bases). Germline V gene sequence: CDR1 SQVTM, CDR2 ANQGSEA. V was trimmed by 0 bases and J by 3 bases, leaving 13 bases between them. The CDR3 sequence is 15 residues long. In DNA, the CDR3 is TGCAGCGTTGAAGATCTTTCGGGGTCTACAGATACGCAGTATTTT. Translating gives CSVEDLSGSTDTQYF.

CDR3: CASSQVDLVGNNEQFF. The CDR3 nucleotides are TGCGCCAGCAGCCAAGTTGATCTGGTAGGAAACAATGAGCAGTTCTTC. The genes are TRBV4-3 and TRBJ2-1; D remains unclear. Germline values: CDR1 LGHNA, CDR2 YSLEER. V lost 1 base to trimming and J lost 5 bases, with 15 bases between them. This CDR3 is built from 16 residues.

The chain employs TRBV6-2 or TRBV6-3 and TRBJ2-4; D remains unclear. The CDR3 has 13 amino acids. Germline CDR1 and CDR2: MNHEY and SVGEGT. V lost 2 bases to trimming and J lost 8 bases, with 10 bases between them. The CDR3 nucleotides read TGTGCCAGCAGTTACGTGCTGGGCGACATTCAGTACTTC. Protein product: CASSYVLGDIQYF.

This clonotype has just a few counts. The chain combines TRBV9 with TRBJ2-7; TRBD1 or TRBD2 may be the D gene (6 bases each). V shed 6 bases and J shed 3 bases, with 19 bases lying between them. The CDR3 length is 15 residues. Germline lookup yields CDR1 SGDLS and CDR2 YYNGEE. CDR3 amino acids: CASTRGRDGYYEQYF. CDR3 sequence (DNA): TGTGCCAGCACCCGGGGGCGGGACGGGTACTACGAGCAGTACTTC.

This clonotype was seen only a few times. CDR3 sequence reads: CAIGLAGTDTQYF. The CDR3 DNA follows: TGTGCCATTGGGCTAGCGGGCACAGATACGCAGTATTTT. V is TRBV10-3 and J is TRBJ2-3, with 7 positions matching TRBD2. Germline trimming cut 9 bases from V and 1 base from J; bases unmatched to any gene: 4. The CDR3 contains 13 residues. Germline lookup yields CDR1 ENHRY and CDR2 SYGVKD.

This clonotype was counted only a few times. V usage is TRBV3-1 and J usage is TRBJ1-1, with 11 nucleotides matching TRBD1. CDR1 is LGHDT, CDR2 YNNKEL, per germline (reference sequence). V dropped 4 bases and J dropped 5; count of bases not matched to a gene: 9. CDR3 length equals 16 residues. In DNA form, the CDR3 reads TGTGCCAGCAGCCTGGGGGACAGGGGGATGGGTACTGAAGCTTTCTTT. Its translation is CASSLGDRGMGTEAFF.

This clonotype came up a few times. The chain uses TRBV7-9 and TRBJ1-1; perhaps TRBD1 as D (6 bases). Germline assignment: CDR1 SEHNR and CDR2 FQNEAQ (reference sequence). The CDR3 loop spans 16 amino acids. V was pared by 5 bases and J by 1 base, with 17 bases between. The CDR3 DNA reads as TGTGCCAGCAGCCACTCCGGGACAAGCCCGAACACTGAAGCTTTCTTT. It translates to CASSHSGTSPNTEAFF.

For the CDR3, the DNA is TGTGCCAGCAGCCCTCGGCGGGGGCCGGCCAATGAGCAGTTCTTC. Encoded protein: CASSPRRGPANEQFF. The chain carries TRBV7-2 and TRBJ2-1, with D tentatively TRBD2 (7 bases). Germline V gives CDR1 SGHTA, CDR2 FQGNSA. The CDR3 sequence is 15 residues long. V lost 5 bases and J lost 6, with 17 bases in between.

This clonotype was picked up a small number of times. CDR3 region: CASSLGTSGSYEQYV. The CDR3 region has the DNA TGTGCCAGCAGCTTAGGGACTAGCGGGTCATACGAGCAGTACGTC. The chain joins TRBV7-9 to TRBJ2-7, with 11 bases that match TRBD2. The CDR3 runs 15 residues. Per the germline V gene, CDR1 is SEHNR and CDR2 is FQNEAQ (reference sequence). The J segment lost 4 bases and the V segment lost 1 base, leaving 3 bases of the junction unmatched.

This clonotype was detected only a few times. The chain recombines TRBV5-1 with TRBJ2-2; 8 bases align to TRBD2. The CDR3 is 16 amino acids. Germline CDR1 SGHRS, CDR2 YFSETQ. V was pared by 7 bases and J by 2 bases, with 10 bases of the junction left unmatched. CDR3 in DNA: TGCGCCAGCCCCTCTGGCGGGGGGCCCAACACCGGGGAGCTGTTTTTT. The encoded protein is CASPSGGGPNTGELFF.

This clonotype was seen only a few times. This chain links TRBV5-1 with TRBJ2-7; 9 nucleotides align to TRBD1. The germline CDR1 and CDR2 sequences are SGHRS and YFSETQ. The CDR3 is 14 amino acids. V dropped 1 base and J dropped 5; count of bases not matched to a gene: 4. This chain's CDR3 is CASSLRDRAHEQYF. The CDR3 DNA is TGCGCCAGCAGCTTGCGGGACAGGGCCCACGAGCAGTACTTC.

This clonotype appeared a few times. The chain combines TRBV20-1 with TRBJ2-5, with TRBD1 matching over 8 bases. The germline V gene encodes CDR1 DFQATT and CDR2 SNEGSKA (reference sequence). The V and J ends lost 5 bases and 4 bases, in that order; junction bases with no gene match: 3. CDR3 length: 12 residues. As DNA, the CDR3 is TGCAGTGCTGATACAGGGGGAGAGACCCAGTACTTC. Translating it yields CSADTGGETQYF.